The 9 T cell receptor beta chains reported below all come from one sample, sequenced in a study of blood T cell repertoires in COVID-19 (dated by TCRdb to about 2020). Library construction relied on the immunoSEQ multiplex PCR assay. Drawn from immuneACCESS, this table holds only the in-frame rearrangements with V and J called that TCRdb kept. Clones are partly lost; checked studies trace under half to an unresolved V gene and leave the rest unexplained. This sample has tens of thousands of clones in its table, and around four fifths of those were observed once. The ten largest clones capture approximately 30% of the sample. Source material: peripheral blood. Receptors originate from a human donor in a cohort sampled during active COVID-19.

V usage is TRBV28 and J usage is TRBJ1-1; tentatively, D is TRBD1 (6 bases). Germline V CDR1 and CDR2: MDHEN, SYDVKM. V was cut by 6 bases and J by 4 bases, with 18 bases left in between. This CDR3 spans 15 amino acids. The CDR3 region is CASRSGADGGTEAFF. The DNA of the CDR3 is TGTGCCAGCAGGTCAGGGGCTGATGGTGGCACTGAAGCTTTCTTT.

The CDR3 loop is CASSIWDRVINQPQHF. The CDR3 DNA reads as TGTGCCAGTAGTATATGGGACAGGGTGATCAATCAGCCCCAGCATTTT. This chain connects TRBV19 to TRBJ1-5; 9 bases line up with TRBD1. After removal of 2 bases from V and 3 bases from J, the junction contained 5 bases not matched to a gene. Looked up from germline, CDR1 is LNHDA and CDR2 is SQIVND (reference sequence). The CDR3 is 16 amino acids.

This clone has more than one count but fewer than ten. This rearrangement joins TRBV10-2 to TRBJ2-2; 13 bases fit TRBD2. V was pared by 6 bases and J by 0 bases, with 7 bases of the junction left unmatched. Germline V gene lookup returns CDR1 WSHSY and CDR2 SAAADI. The CDR3 covers 18 residues. The CDR3, as DNA: TGCGCCAGCAGCTCCGGACTAGCGGGGGAGACGAACACCGGGGAGCTGTTTTTT. Protein: CASSSGLAGETNTGELFF.

The chain is built from TRBV6-5 and TRBJ2-1, with 9 nucleotides matching TRBD2. The germline CDR1 and CDR2 sequences are MNHEY and SVGAGI. V shed 7 bases and J 16 bases; nucleotides not matched to a gene: 8. The CDR3 has 11 residues. In nucleotides, the CDR3 is TGTGCCAGCAAGTGGGGGACTAGCATTTTCTTC. Its protein is CASKWGTSIFF.

The J gene is TRBJ1-2, the V gene TRBV5-1; 7 bases are a match to TRBD1. The trim removed 0 bases at V and 5 bases at J, leaving 7 bases unmatched. The CDR3 runs 15 residues. Germline V gene data show CDR1 as SGHRS and CDR2 as YFSETQ. The CDR3 is CASSLGSGGPYGYTF. The CDR3, as DNA: TGCGCCAGCAGCTTGGGATCAGGGGGACCTTATGGCTACACCTTC.

The chain uses TRBV19 and TRBJ1-3, with D hard to call. Between the trimmed V and J ends, which lost 2 bases and 0 bases, there was a span of 8 bases. CDR3 length: 15 residues. Germline V gives CDR1 LNHDA, CDR2 SQIVND (reference sequence). DNA for the CDR3: TGTGCCAGTAGTATATCAGGTCTCTCTGGAAACACCATATATTTT. It codes for CASSISGLSGNTIYF.

The rearrangement uses TRBV9 and TRBJ1-1, with D possibly being TRBD1 (6 bases). The CDR3 is 13 residues long. Per the germline V gene, CDR1 is SGDLS and CDR2 is YYNGEE. Trimming cost V 2 bases and J 4 bases, with 9 bases left between them. The CDR3, as DNA: TGTGCCAGCAGCGTGATAGGGGGCACTGAAGCTTTCTTT. This codes for CASSVIGGTEAFF.

This chain uses TRBV5-1 with TRBJ2-1, with a weak D call TRBD2 (7 bases). The CDR3 runs 14 residues. Germline V gives CDR1 SGHRS, CDR2 YFSETQ. Trimming removed 0 bases from V and 14 bases from J, with 18 bases in between. CDR3 sequence reads: CASSLVGGRGGEFF. The CDR3 nucleotides are TGCGCCAGCAGCTTGGTGGGGGGGCGAGGCGGTGAGTTCTTC.

This chain joins TRBV10-1 and TRBJ1-1, with D unclear. The CDR3 totals 14 residues. The V end lost 2 bases, the J end lost 4 bases, and 11 bases lay between the germline ends. The germline gives CDR1 WNHNN, CDR2 SYGVQD (reference sequence). The CDR3 reads CASSEEGPSTEAFF. CDR3 coding DNA: TGCGCCAGCAGTGAGGAGGGCCCCTCCACTGAAGCTTTCTTT.